These 16 T cell receptor beta chains came from one sample sequenced in a study of blood T cell repertoires in COVID-19. Using immunoSEQ multiplex PCR, the repertoire was profiled, and TCRdb retains in-frame clones only, with some absent. Among nearly 200,000 clones listed, 84% were seen once. The sample consisted of peripheral blood. The receptors derive from a woman in her sixties or seventies with active or convalescent COVID-19.

This chain uses TRBV6-4 with TRBJ2-1; TRBD2 might be the D (5 bases). This CDR3 has 15 amino acids. From germline, CDR1 is MRHNA and CDR2 SNTAGT. V gave up 3 bases and J gave up 6 bases, with 15 bases separating them. The DNA of the CDR3 is TGTGCCAGCAGTGAACGTTGGGGAGCCCCCAATGAGCAGTTCTTC. It translates to CASSERWGAPNEQFF.

CDR3 sequence: CASSQGQGDAGRGYTF. The DNA for the CDR3 is TGTGCCAGCAGCCAAGGGCAGGGGGATGCGGGTCGTGGCTACACCTTC. The V call is TRBV3-1 (or the pseudogene TRBV3-2), the J call TRBJ1-2, with 7 bases matching TRBD1. Trimming cost V 1 base and J 7 bases; bases outside gene matches: 12. The CDR3 length is 16 residues. Germline-derived CDR1 and CDR2 are LGHDT and YNNKEL (reference sequence).

The J gene is TRBJ2-2, the V gene TRBV5-1; 7 bases fit TRBD2. V was clipped by 0 bases and J by 6 bases; unmatched bases: 2. The CDR3 totals 14 residues. CDR1 SGHRS and CDR2 YFSETQ come from the germline V gene. The CDR3 sequence: CASSLGGRAGELFF. The CDR3 bases are TGCGCCAGCAGCTTGGGCGGGAGAGCCGGGGAGCTGTTTTTT.

This chain links TRBV7-6 with TRBJ2-2; 9 bases map to TRBD1. V was pared by 5 bases and J by 1 base, with 17 bases of the junction left unmatched. CDR1 is SGHVS, CDR2 FNYEAQ, per germline. The CDR3 contains 20 residues. The CDR3 protein is CASSRDREASVSGNTGELFF. The CDR3 nucleotides read TGTGCCAGCAGCCGGGACAGGGAGGCATCTGTAAGCGGGAACACCGGGGAGCTGTTTTTT.

This rearrangement joins TRBV27 to TRBJ2-7, with D possibly TRBD1 on 5 matching bases. Per germline, CDR1 MNHEY and CDR2 SMNVEV (reference sequence). The CDR3 covers 14 residues. V was shortened by 3 bases and J by 1 base, with 10 bases between the two germline ends. The CDR3 loop reads CASSLGRASYEQYF. The CDR3 DNA sequence: TGTGCCAGCAGTTTGGGCAGGGCTTCCTACGAGCAGTACTTC.

This chain connects TRBV7-6 to TRBJ2-1; 8 bases align to TRBD2. CDR3 length: 14 residues. CDR1 is SGHVS, CDR2 FNYEAQ, per germline. The V gene end was trimmed by 1 base and the J gene end by 5 bases; junction bases not matched to a gene: 1. The chain's CDR3 is CASSLDSGDNEQFF. The DNA for the CDR3 is TGTGCCAGCAGCTTAGATAGCGGGGACAATGAGCAGTTCTTC.

The V gene is TRBV7-2, the J gene TRBJ2-1; D is possibly TRBD2 (6 bases). Germline loops: CDR1 SGHTA, CDR2 FQGNSA. The length of the CDR3 is 15 residues. Trimming stripped 4 bases from V and 4 bases from J, with 14 bases between. The CDR3 coding sequence is TGTGCCAGCAGCTCCACCCACAGCGGGTACAATGAGCAGTTCTTC. Protein product: CASSSTHSGYNEQFF. The full variable domain, rest sourced from reference TRBV7-2 and TRBJ2-1, is GAGVSQSPSNKVTEKGKDVELRCDPISGHTALYWYRQSLGQGLEFLIYFQGNSAPDKSGLPSDRFSAERTGGSVSTLTIQRTQQEDSAVYLCASSSTHSGYNEQFFGPGTRLTVL.

The chain has TRBV14 and TRBJ2-1; 10 nucleotides line up with TRBD2. Germline V lookup: CDR1 SGHDN, CDR2 FVKESK. The junction had 2 bases not matched to a gene; V was cut back by 4 bases and J by 5 bases. CDR3 length: 14 amino acids. This chain's CDR3 is CASSRGLANNEQFF. The CDR3 coding sequence is TGTGCCAGCAGCCGGGGACTAGCGAACAATGAGCAGTTCTTC.

CDR3 in DNA: TGTGCCAGCAGACCGGCGGCAGAAGGGGGTCAGCCCCAGCATTTT. Protein product: CASRPAAEGGQPQHF. The genes are TRBV6-5 and TRBJ1-5; the D gene is possibly TRBD1 (6 bases). From germline, CDR1 is MNHEY and CDR2 SVGAGI. The CDR3 is made up of 15 amino acids. V lost 6 bases and J lost 6, with 18 bases in between.

The chain employs TRBV13 and TRBJ1-1, with D perhaps TRBD1 (6 bases). Germline lookup yields CDR1 PRHDT and CDR2 FYEKMQ (reference sequence). V gave up 5 bases and J gave up 5 bases, with 21 bases separating them. The CDR3 contains 16 residues. For the CDR3, the DNA is TGTGCCAGCAGCCTAAAATGGACAGAAGGATGGACTGAAGCTTTCTTT. Its translation: CASSLKWTEGWTEAFF.

The gene calls are TRBV9 and TRBJ2-3, with 15 bases lining up with TRBD2. CDR1 and CDR2 from the germline V gene are SGDLS and YYNGEE. V dropped 4 bases and J dropped 0; count of bases not matched to a gene: 15. This CDR3 has 21 residues. CDR3 sequence reads: CASSPAGLAGGTTSSTDTQYF. CDR3 bases: TGTGCCAGCAGCCCCGCGGGACTAGCGGGAGGTACCACCTCTAGCACAGATACGCAGTATTTT. Full variable domain (rest looked up from reference TRBV9 and TRBJ2-3): DSGVTQTPKHLITATGQRVTLRCSPRSGDLSVYWYQQSLDQGLQFLIQYYNGEERAKGNILERFSAQQFPDLHSELNLSSLELGDSALYFCASSPAGLAGGTTSSTDTQYFGPGTRLTVL.

This clone occurred a few times. The genes are TRBV29-1 and TRBJ2-3; 7 bases map to TRBD2. The CDR3 sequence is 14 residues long. Trimming removed 8 bases from V and 2 bases from J; junction bases left unmatched: 10. Germline V gene sequence: CDR1 SQVTM, CDR2 ANQGSEA. The CDR3 region has the DNA TGCAGCACTTCATCCGGGACTACCACAGATACGCAGTATTTT. Its protein product is CSTSSGTTTDTQYF.

The chain is built from TRBV29-1 and TRBJ2-1; 10 bases match TRBD2. From germline, CDR1 is SQVTM and CDR2 ANQGSEA. V lost 1 base, J lost 4 bases, and 13 bases stayed unmatched. The CDR3 is made up of 18 amino acids. The CDR3, as DNA: TGCAGCGTTGAAGGAGGGCTAGCGGGAGTAGGGCCTTACAATGAGCAGTTCTTC. As protein: CSVEGGLAGVGPYNEQFF.

The chain recombines TRBV6-5 with TRBJ1-2, with D possibly matching TRBD1 (6 bases). Looked up from germline, CDR1 is MNHEY and CDR2 is SVGAGI. CDR3 length: 14 amino acids. Trimming took off 4 bases at V and 2 bases at J, with 11 bases between the two ends. The CDR3 is CASSSFTGNYGYTF. CDR3 in DNA: TGTGCCAGCAGTTCTTTCACAGGGAACTATGGCTACACCTTC.

This chain joins TRBV24-1 and TRBJ2-3; 9 bases fit TRBD2. CDR1 is KGHDR, CDR2 SFDVKD, per germline. The V gene end was trimmed by 4 bases and the J gene end by 4 bases; junction bases not matched to a gene: 14. CDR3 size: 18 residues. This CDR3 is CATSEPGTSPRGADTQYF. In DNA form, the CDR3 reads TGTGCCACCAGTGAACCCGGGACTAGCCCAAGAGGGGCAGATACGCAGTATTTT.

The rearrangement uses TRBV11-2 and TRBJ2-6; possibly TRBD2 for D (7 bases). The CDR3 contains 16 residues. V lost 6 bases, J lost 2 bases, and 14 bases lay in between. The germline V gene encodes CDR1 SGHAT and CDR2 FQNNGV. The CDR3 loop is CASRRAGAAGANVLTF. The CDR3 nucleotides are TGTGCCAGCAGGAGGGCGGGGGCCGCTGGGGCCAACGTCCTGACTTTC.